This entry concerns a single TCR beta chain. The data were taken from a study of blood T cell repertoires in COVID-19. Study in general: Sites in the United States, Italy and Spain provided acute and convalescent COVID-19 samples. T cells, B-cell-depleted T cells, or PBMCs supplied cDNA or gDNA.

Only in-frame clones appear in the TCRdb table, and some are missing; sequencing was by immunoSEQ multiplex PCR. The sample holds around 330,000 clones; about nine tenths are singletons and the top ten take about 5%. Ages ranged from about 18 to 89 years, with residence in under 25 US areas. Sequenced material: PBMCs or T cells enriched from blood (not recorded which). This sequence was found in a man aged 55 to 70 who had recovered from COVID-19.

The CDR3 protein is CASRGGMGHLATNEKLFF. CDR3 coding DNA: TGCGCCAGCAGAGGGGGCATGGGACACCTTGCAACTAATGAAAAACTGTTTTTT. The chain links TRBV5-1 to TRBJ1-4, with 7 bases lining up with TRBD1. In germline, CDR1 is SGHRS, CDR2 YFSETQ. This CDR3 region has 18 residues. J lost 0 bases, V lost 5 bases, and 13 bases had no gene match.